The 15 T cell receptor beta chains in this list originate from one sample, sequenced in a study of shared clonotypes between healthy human individuals. Data came from immunoSEQ multiplex PCR; TCRdb stores just in-frame clones and leaves some out. The repertoire holds 400,000 to 500,000 clones, over 65% seen once, with roughly 13% in the top ten. Sequenced material: PBMCs. The origin of the receptors is a woman in her 40s in good health. Some clones in this sample may be carry-over from other donors' samples.

This sequence joins TRBV5-1 and TRBJ2-1; 10 nucleotides match TRBD1. Germline lookup yields CDR1 SGHRS and CDR2 YFSETQ. The CDR3 consists of 14 residues. The junction had 4 bases not matched to a gene; V was cut back by 4 bases and J by 6 bases. The CDR3 region is CASSLGTGANEQFF. In nucleotides, the CDR3 is TGCGCCAGCAGCCTCGGGACAGGGGCCAATGAGCAGTTCTTC.

This sequence joins TRBV11-3 and TRBJ2-3; 8 nucleotides align to TRBD2. The CDR3 has 15 amino acids. V dropped 4 bases and J dropped 3; count of bases not matched to a gene: 6. Per the germline V gene, CDR1 is SGHNT and CDR2 is YENEEA. CDR3 DNA sequence: TGTGCCAGCAGCTCCCCGGGAGGGGTGACAGATACGCAGTATTTT. It specifies CASSSPGGVTDTQYF.

V is TRBV9 and J is TRBJ2-1; 10 bases are shared with TRBD2. Trimming took 6 bases from V and 0 from J; bases not matched to a gene: 3. The germline V gene has CDR1 SGDLS and CDR2 YYNGEE. The CDR3 runs 15 residues. This chain's CDR3 is CASTRLAGSYNEQFF. In DNA, the CDR3 is TGTGCCAGCACCCGACTAGCGGGCTCCTACAATGAGCAGTTCTTC. Full variable domain (missing parts from reference TRBV9 and TRBJ2-1): DSGVTQTPKHLITATGQRVTLRCSPRSGDLSVYWYQQSLDQGLQFLIQYYNGEERAKGNILERFSAQQFPDLHSELNLSSLELGDSALYFCASTRLAGSYNEQFFGPGTRLTVL.

As regards this clone: The germline gene is not matched at one end of the junction; a read error may be the cause. The genes are TRBV7-7 and TRBJ2-2; D gene uncertain. Germline values: CDR1 SSHAT, CDR2 FNYEAQ (reference sequence). The CDR3 is 15 amino acids. The CDR3 protein is CASSLSHGYTGELFF. For the CDR3, the DNA is TGTGCTAGCAGCTTATCGCATGGGTACACCGGGGAGCTGTTTTTT.

The chain carries TRBV6-5 and TRBJ2-7; 7 positions agree with TRBD2. Germline CDR1 MNHEY, CDR2 SVGAGI. The CDR3 is 15 amino acids. Trimming at V came to 6 bases and at J to 4 bases, leaving 12 bases not matched to a gene. DNA for the CDR3: TGTGCCAGCAGACCCAACAGGCAGGGAGGGTACGAGCAGTACTTC. Translation gives CASRPNRQGGYEQYF.

The V and J genes are TRBV19 and TRBJ2-1; 13 bases are a match to TRBD2. Germline lookup yields CDR1 LNHDA and CDR2 SQIVND (reference sequence). V lost 5 bases, J lost 2 bases, and 9 bases stayed unmatched. This CDR3 spans 18 amino acids. In nucleotides, the CDR3 is TGTGCCAGTAGTCCCACTAGCGGGAGGGCCGGCCCCTACAATGAGCAGTTCTTC. Residues: CASSPTSGRAGPYNEQFF.

The chain recombines TRBV19 with TRBJ2-2; a weak D match, TRBD2 (5 bases). The CDR3 length is 13 residues. With 6 bases removed from V and 6 bases from J, the gap between germline ends came to 11 bases. Germline V gives CDR1 LNHDA, CDR2 SQIVND (reference sequence). The CDR3 sequence: CASSHGMPGELFF. DNA for the CDR3: TGTGCCAGTAGCCACGGGATGCCCGGGGAGCTGTTTTTT.

The chain is built from TRBV7-2 and TRBJ2-7, with D tentatively TRBD1 (5 bases). The CDR3 consists of 15 residues. In germline, CDR1 is SGHTA, CDR2 FQGNSA. The V end lost 1 base, the J end lost 7 bases, and 17 bases lay between the germline ends. This chain's CDR3 is CASSLGVWGPMEQYF. CDR3 nucleotide sequence: TGTGCCAGCAGCTTAGGAGTGTGGGGCCCTATGGAGCAGTACTTC.

This clone was counted between two and nine times. This chain joins TRBV11-2 and TRBJ2-7, with 10 bases that match TRBD2. CDR3 length equals 13 residues. The V segment lost 5 bases and the J segment 3 bases; nucleotides outside the gene matches: 1. The germline CDR1 and CDR2 sequences are SGHAT and FQNNGV. The CDR3 nucleotides are TGTGCCAGCAGCAGACTAGCGGGCTACGAGCAGTACTTC. Translating it yields CASSRLAGYEQYF.

This clone has just a few counts. This chain uses TRBV18 with TRBJ1-1; 9 bases fit TRBD1. V shed 4 bases and J 4 bases; nucleotides not matched to a gene: 1. This CDR3 region has 13 residues. The germline gives CDR1 KGHSH, CDR2 LQKENI. CDR3 in DNA: TGTGCCAGCTCACAGACAGGGGGCACTGAAGCTTTCTTT. Amino acid sequence: CASSQTGGTEAFF.

The sample holds a few counts of this clone. Other DNA sequences in this sample translate to the same CDR3. The gene calls are TRBV5-1 and TRBJ2-1, with 10 bases aligning to TRBD1. V shed 4 bases and J 7 bases; nucleotides not matched to a gene: 8. Looked up from germline, CDR1 is SGHRS and CDR2 is YFSETQ. The CDR3 has 15 amino acids. This chain's CDR3 is CASSPRTGGLNEQFF. The CDR3 DNA is TGCGCCAGCAGCCCACGGACAGGGGGACTGAATGAGCAGTTCTTC.

V and J are TRBV5-1 and TRBJ2-1; the D is unclear. The V end was cut by 0 bases, the J end by 9 bases, with 7 bases between. CDR3 length: 12 amino acids. Per the germline V gene, CDR1 is SGHRS and CDR2 is YFSETQ. CDR3 amino acids: CASSLEAREQFF. DNA for the CDR3: TGCGCCAGCAGCTTGGAAGCACGTGAGCAGTTCTTC.

The chain joins TRBV19 to TRBJ2-1, with a tentative D call TRBD2 (6 bases). V was trimmed by 1 base and J by 6 bases, leaving 13 bases between them. The CDR3 contains 15 residues. Germline loops: CDR1 LNHDA, CDR2 SQIVND (reference sequence). The chain's CDR3 is CASSIGLASPNEQFF. The CDR3 DNA reads TGTGCCAGTAGTATAGGCCTAGCGTCCCCCAATGAGCAGTTCTTC. Drawing the rest from reference TRBV19 and TRBJ2-1, the complete variable domain is DGGITQSPKYLFRKEGQNVTLSCEQNLNHDAMYWYRQDPGQGLRLIYYSQIVNDFQKGDIAEGYSVSREKKESFPLTVTSAQKNPTAFYLCASSIGLASPNEQFFGPGTRLTVL.

The chain links TRBV28 to TRBJ2-7, with 9 bases that match TRBD2. CDR1 MDHEN and CDR2 SYDVKM come from the germline V gene. There are 16 residues in the CDR3. Losses at the gene ends were 5 bases for V and 4 bases for J; bases not matched to a gene: 12. The CDR3 DNA sequence: TGTGCCAGCAGTCCTTACGAACTAGCGGGTTCTTACGAGCAGTACTTC. Its translation is CASSPYELAGSYEQYF. Supplemented by reference TRBV28 and TRBJ2-7, the full variable domain reads DVKVTQSSRYLVKRTGEKVFLECVQDMDHENMFWYRQDPGLGLRLIYFSYDVKMKEKGDIPEGYSVSREKKERFSLILESASTNQTSMYLCASSPYELAGSYEQYFGPGTRLTVT.

The gene calls are TRBV10-2 and TRBJ1-5; perhaps TRBD1 as D (6 bases). The CDR3 runs 14 residues. With 4 bases removed from V and 4 bases from J, the gap between germline ends came to 11 bases. Germline values: CDR1 WSHSY, CDR2 SAAADI. CDR3 DNA sequence: TGCGCCAGCAGTGTAGGGGGGATAAATCAGCCCCAGCATTTT. It encodes CASSVGGINQPQHF.